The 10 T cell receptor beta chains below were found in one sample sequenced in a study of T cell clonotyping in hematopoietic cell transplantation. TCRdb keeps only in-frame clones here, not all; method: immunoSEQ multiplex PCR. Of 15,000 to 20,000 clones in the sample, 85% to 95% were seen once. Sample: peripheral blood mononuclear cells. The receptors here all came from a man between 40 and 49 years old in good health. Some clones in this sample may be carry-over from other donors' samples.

The CDR3 region is CASSSPLNTEAFF. CDR3 sequence (DNA): TGTGCCAGTAGTTCTCCGCTGAACACTGAAGCTTTCTTT. This chain uses TRBV19 with TRBJ1-1; D is unclear. This CDR3 is built from 13 residues. V lost 5 bases, J lost 0 bases, and 7 bases lay in between. In germline, CDR1 is LNHDA, CDR2 SQIVND (reference sequence).

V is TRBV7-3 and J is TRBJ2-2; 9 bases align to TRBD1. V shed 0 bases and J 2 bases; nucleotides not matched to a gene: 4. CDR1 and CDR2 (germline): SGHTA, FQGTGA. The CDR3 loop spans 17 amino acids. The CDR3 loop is CASSLTPGQGNTGELFF. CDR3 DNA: TGTGCCAGCAGCTTAACCCCGGGACAGGGAAACACCGGGGAGCTGTTTTTT.

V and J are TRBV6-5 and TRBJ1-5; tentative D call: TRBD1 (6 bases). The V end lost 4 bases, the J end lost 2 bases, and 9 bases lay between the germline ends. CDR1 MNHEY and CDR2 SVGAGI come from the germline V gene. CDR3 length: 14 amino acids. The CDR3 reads CASSSRQGNQPQHF. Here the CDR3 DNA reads TGTGCCAGCAGTTCCCGACAGGGCAATCAGCCCCAGCATTTT.

This chain's CDR3 is CALGRGTNTEAFF. The DNA for the CDR3 is TGTGCCTTGGGCAGGGGCACCAACACTGAAGCTTTCTTT. The chain has TRBV30 and TRBJ1-1, with D possibly being TRBD1 (6 bases). This CDR3 has 13 residues. CDR1 and CDR2 from the germline V gene are GTSNPN and SVGIG (reference sequence). Between the trimmed V and J ends, which lost 7 bases and 2 bases, there was a span of 14 bases.

As DNA, the CDR3 is TGTGCCAGCAGCTTCCTATCGGGACCGGACATTCAGTACTTC. It specifies CASSFLSGPDIQYF. This sequence joins TRBV11-3 and TRBJ2-4; D tentatively fits TRBD1 or TRBD2 (5 bases each). This CDR3 is 14 amino acids long. The V end lost 3 bases, the J end lost 8 bases, and 14 bases lay between the germline ends. CDR1 is SGHNT, CDR2 YENEEA, per germline. Filled out from reference TRBV11-3 and TRBJ2-4, the complete variable domain reads EAGVVQSPRYKIIEKKQPVAFWCNPISGHNTLYWYLQNLGQGPELLIRYENEEAVDDSQLPKDRFSAERLKGVDSTLKIQPAELGDSAVYLCASSFLSGPDIQYFGAGTRLSVL.

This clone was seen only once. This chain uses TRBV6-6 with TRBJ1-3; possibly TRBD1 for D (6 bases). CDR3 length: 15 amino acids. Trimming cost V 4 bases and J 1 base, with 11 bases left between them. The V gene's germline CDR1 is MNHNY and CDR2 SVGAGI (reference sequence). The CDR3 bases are TGTGCCAGCAGTTCCAGGACAGATTCTGGAAACACCATATATTTT. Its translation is CASSSRTDSGNTIYF.

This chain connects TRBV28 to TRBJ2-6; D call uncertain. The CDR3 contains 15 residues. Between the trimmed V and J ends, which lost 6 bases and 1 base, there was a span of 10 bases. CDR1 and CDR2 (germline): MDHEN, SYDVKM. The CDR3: CASSKTGSGANVLTF. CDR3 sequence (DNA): TGTGCCAGCAGCAAGACCGGTTCTGGGGCCAACGTCCTGACTTTC.

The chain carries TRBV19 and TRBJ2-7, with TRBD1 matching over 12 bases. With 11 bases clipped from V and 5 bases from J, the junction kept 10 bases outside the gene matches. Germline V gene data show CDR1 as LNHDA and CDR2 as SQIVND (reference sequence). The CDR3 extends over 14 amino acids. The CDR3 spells CAVSTGTGGHEQYF. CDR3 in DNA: TGTGCCGTCTCAACCGGGACAGGGGGCCACGAGCAGTACTTC.

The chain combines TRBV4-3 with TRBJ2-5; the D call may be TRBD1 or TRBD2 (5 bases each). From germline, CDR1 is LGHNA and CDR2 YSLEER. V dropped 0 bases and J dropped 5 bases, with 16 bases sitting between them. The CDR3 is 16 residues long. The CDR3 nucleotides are TGCGCCAGCAGCCAAGATTGGGGCCTCGAGGGGGAGACCCAGTACTTC. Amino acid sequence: CASSQDWGLEGETQYF.

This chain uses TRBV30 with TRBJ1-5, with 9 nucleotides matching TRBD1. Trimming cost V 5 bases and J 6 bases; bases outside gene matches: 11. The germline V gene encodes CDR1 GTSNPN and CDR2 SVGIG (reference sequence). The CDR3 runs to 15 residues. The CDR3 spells CAWGRTGTGFQPQHF. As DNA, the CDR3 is TGTGCCTGGGGCAGAACCGGGACAGGGTTTCAGCCCCAGCATTTT.